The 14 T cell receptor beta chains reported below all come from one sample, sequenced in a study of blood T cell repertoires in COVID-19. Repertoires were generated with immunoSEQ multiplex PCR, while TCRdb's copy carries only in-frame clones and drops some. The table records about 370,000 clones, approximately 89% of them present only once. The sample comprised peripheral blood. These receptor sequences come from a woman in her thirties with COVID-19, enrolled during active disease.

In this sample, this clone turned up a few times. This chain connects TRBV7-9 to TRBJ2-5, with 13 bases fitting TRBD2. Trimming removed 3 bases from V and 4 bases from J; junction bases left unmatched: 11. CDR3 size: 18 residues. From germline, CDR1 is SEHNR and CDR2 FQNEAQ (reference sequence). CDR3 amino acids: CASSLKTSGRRVRETQYF. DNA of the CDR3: TGTGCCAGCAGCTTGAAGACTAGCGGGAGGCGGGTACGAGAGACCCAGTACTTC.

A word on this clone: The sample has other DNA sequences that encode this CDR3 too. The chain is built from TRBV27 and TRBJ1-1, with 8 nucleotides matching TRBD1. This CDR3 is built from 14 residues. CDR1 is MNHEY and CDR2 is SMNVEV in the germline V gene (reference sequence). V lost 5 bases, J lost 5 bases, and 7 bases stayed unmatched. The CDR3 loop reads CASSPGQGGTEAFF. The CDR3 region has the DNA TGTGCCAGCAGTCCCGGACAGGGCGGGACTGAAGCTTTCTTT.

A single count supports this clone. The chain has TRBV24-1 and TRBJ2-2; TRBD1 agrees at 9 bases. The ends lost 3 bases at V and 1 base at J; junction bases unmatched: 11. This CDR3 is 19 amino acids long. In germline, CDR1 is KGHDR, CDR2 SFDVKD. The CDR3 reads CATSDPAGTGTGNTGELFF. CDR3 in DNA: TGTGCCACCAGTGATCCCGCCGGGACAGGGACGGGGAACACCGGGGAGCTGTTTTTT.

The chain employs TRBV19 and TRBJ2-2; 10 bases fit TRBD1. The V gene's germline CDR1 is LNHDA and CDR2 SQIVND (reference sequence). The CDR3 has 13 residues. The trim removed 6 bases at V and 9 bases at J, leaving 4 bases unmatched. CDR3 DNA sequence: TGTGCCAGTAGAAGACAGGGGGCTTGGGAGCTGTTTTTT. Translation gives CASRRQGAWELFF.

This CDR3 is CATEQTGLALNEQFF. As DNA, the CDR3 is TGTGCCACGGAACAAACGGGACTAGCACTAAATGAGCAGTTCTTC. The chain couples TRBV6-6 to TRBJ2-1; 9 positions match TRBD2. J gave up 7 bases and V 10 bases, and 14 bases lay outside the gene matches. Germline loops: CDR1 MNHNY, CDR2 SVGAGI (reference sequence). This CDR3 is built from 15 residues.

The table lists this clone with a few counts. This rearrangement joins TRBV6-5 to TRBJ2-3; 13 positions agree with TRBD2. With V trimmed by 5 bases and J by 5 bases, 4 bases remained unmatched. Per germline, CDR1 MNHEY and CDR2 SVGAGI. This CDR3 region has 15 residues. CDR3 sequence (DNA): TGTGCCAGCAGTACCGGGACTAGCGGGATAGATACGCAGTATTTT. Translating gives CASSTGTSGIDTQYF.

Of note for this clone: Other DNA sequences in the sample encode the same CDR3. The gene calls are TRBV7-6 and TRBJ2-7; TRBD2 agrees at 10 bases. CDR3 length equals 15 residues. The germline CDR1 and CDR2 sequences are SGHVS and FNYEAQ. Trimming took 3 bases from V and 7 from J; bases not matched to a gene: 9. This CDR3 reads CASSLGASGSGEQYF. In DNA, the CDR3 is TGTGCCAGCAGCTTGGGGGCTAGCGGGAGTGGTGAGCAGTACTTC.

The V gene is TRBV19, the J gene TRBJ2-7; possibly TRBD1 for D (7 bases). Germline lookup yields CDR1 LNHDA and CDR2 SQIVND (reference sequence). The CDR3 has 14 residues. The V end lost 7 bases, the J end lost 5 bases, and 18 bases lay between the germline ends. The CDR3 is CASKYDREADEQYF. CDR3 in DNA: TGTGCCAGTAAGTACGACAGGGAGGCGGACGAGCAGTACTTC.

In nucleotides, the CDR3 is TGTGCCAGCAGCTCCCGGGACGGGAGCTCCTACGAGCAGTACTTC. Residues: CASSSRDGSSYEQYF. The rearrangement joins TRBV5-4 to TRBJ2-7; perhaps TRBD2 as D (6 bases). CDR1 SGHNT and CDR2 YYREEE come from the germline V gene (reference sequence). CDR3 size: 15 residues. V dropped 3 bases and J dropped 0 bases, with 13 bases sitting between them.

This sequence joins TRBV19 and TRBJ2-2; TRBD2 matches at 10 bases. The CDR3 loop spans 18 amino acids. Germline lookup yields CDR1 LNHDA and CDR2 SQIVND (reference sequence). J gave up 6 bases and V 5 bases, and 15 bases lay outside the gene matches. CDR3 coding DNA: TGTGCCAGTAGTCCAACCCTGTTAGCGGGAGGAATCCCCGGGGAGCTGTTTTTT. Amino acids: CASSPTLLAGGIPGELFF. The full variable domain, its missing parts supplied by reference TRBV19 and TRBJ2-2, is DGGITQSPKYLFRKEGQNVTLSCEQNLNHDAMYWYRQDPGQGLRLIYYSQIVNDFQKGDIAEGYSVSREKKESFPLTVTSAQKNPTAFYLCASSPTLLAGGIPGELFFGEGSRLTVL.

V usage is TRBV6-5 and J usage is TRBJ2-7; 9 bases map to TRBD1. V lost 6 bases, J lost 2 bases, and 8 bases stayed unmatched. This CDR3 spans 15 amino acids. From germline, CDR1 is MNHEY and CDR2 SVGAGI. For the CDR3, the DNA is TGTGCCAGCAGGCGAACCGGGACAGGGCCCTACGAGCAGTACTTC. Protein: CASRRTGTGPYEQYF.

Here the CDR3 reads CASSFSPRETQYF. The CDR3 DNA reads TGTGCCAGCAGTTTTTCCCCACGGGAGACCCAGTACTTC. This chain uses TRBV28 with TRBJ2-5, with D hard to call. This CDR3 is built from 13 residues. Germline V gene sequence: CDR1 MDHEN, CDR2 SYDVKM. V lost 3 bases, J lost 5 bases, and 10 bases lay in between.

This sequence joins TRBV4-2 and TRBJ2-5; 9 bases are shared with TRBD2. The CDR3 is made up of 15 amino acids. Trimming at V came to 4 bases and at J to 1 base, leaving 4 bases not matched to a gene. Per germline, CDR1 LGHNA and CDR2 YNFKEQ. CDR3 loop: CASSRAGGAQETQYF. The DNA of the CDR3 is TGTGCCAGCAGCCGCGCGGGAGGGGCCCAAGAGACCCAGTACTTC.

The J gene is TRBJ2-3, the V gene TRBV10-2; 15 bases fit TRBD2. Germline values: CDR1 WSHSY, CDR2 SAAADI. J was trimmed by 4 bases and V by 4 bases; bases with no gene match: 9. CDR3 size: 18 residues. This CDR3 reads CASSVLPGLAGGSDTQYF. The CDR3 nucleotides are TGCGCCAGCAGTGTGCTACCGGGACTAGCGGGAGGATCAGATACGCAGTATTTT.